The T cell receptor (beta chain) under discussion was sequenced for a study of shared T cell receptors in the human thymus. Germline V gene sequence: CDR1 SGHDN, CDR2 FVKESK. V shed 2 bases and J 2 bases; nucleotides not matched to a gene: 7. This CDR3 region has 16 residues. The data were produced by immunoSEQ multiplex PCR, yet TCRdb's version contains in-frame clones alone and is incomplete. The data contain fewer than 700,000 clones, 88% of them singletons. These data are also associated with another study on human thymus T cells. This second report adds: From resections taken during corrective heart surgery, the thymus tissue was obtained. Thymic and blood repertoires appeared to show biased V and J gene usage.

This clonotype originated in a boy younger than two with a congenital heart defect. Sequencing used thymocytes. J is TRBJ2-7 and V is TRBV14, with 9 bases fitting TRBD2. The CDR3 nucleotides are TGTGCCAGCAGCCAACGGCGGGAGGGCCGGACCTACGAGCAGTACTTC. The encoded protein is CASSQRREGRTYEQYF.